Included here is one T cell receptor (beta chain) sequence, with context. Its cognate antigen is unknown. The data are from a study of Tregs in tolerant kidney transplant recipients. Study-wide points: Validation in larger populations is needed because few patients were studied. Some patients' samples used different primers over time, so nucleotide sequences weren't comparable. Activated donor B cell expansion appeared to reveal the most relevant donor-specific TCRbeta repertoire.

Trimming removed 5 bases from V and 3 bases from J, with 12 bases in between. This CDR3 has 14 amino acids. The germline V gene encodes CDR1 SGHTA and CDR2 FQGTGA. Using immunoSEQ multiplex PCR, the repertoire was profiled, and TCRdb retains in-frame clones only, with some absent. The sample records about 64,000 clones, more than 75% being singletons. The nonmyeloablative bone marrow transplants came from related graft donors, with transient mixed chimerism. Unstimulated Tregs (CD4+CD25+CD127-) and CD4+CD25- non-Tregs were sorted from PBMCs. The chain is built from TRBV7-3 and TRBJ2-3; tentative D call: TRBD1 (5 bases). This receptor was obtained from a human patient who received a combined kidney and bone marrow transplant. Certain T cells may be donor cells from the graft. The sequencing here drew on CD4+ T cells from blood (PBMCs), taken 6 months after the transplant. The CDR3 sequence is CASSPVQGTDTQYF. In nucleotides, the CDR3 is TGTGCCAGCAGCCCCGTGCAGGGAACAGATACGCAGTATTTT.